The 9 T cell receptor beta chains below were found in one sample sequenced in a study of CD8+ T cells in alopecia areata. Indicated treatment: oral pan-JAK inhibitor, 5-10 mg twice daily. RNA was isolated and reverse transcribed to cDNA, the sequencing template. TCRdb keeps only in-frame clones here, not all; method: immunoSEQ multiplex PCR. There are about 110,000 clones in the sample; roughly 89% occur only once, and around 25% lies in the top ten. The starting material was CD8+ T cells sorted from blood, obtained at week 24, from a patient treated with tofacitinib. The receptors were gathered from a human donor with alopecia areata.

This chain joins TRBV27 and TRBJ1-2; D is perhaps TRBD1 (6 bases). CDR1 is MNHEY and CDR2 is SMNVEV in the germline V gene (reference sequence). The CDR3 runs 13 residues. V was shortened by 6 bases and J by 6 bases, with 14 bases between the two germline ends. For the CDR3, the DNA is TGTGCCAGCAGCCTAGGACAGCAGCATGGCTACACCTTC. Translation gives CASSLGQQHGYTF.

This clone showed up just a few times. The chain carries TRBV4-1 and TRBJ1-1; D is ambiguous. Germline-derived CDR1 and CDR2 are MGHRA and YSYEKL. CDR3 length equals 17 residues. Trimming removed 0 bases at V and 0 bases at J, with 14 bases between. The CDR3 protein is CASSQDVSGGLNTEAFF. The CDR3 region has the DNA TGCGCCAGCAGCCAAGATGTTAGCGGTGGACTGAACACTGAAGCTTTCTTT.

DNA for the CDR3: TGTGCCGCCCCGGGCTCCTACGAGCAGTACTTC. Residues: CAAPGSYEQYF. The chain joins TRBV6-5 to TRBJ2-7; D gene unclear. Germline V gene sequence: CDR1 MNHEY, CDR2 SVGAGI. Trimming cost V 11 bases and J 0 bases, with 8 bases left between them. This CDR3 is built from 11 residues.

A few counts support this clone. J is TRBJ2-1 and V is TRBV11-3; TRBD1 or TRBD2 may be the D gene (6 bases each). From germline, CDR1 is SGHNT and CDR2 YENEEA. The CDR3 covers 17 residues. The V end lost 5 bases, the J end lost 2 bases, and 19 bases lay between the germline ends. This chain's CDR3 is CASSVYLNGGPYNEQFF. As DNA, the CDR3 is TGTGCCAGCAGCGTATACCTTAACGGGGGCCCCTACAATGAGCAGTTCTTC.

The genes are TRBV29-1 and TRBJ1-1; TRBD1 aligns across 11 bases. The CDR3 totals 14 residues. J gave up 4 bases and V 5 bases, and 6 bases lay outside the gene matches. From germline, CDR1 is SQVTM and CDR2 ANQGSEA. The CDR3 here is CSVFAGQGATEAFF. CDR3 in DNA: TGCAGCGTTTTTGCCGGACAGGGGGCCACTGAAGCTTTCTTT.

The V call is TRBV7-8, the J call TRBJ2-1, with no clear D. Trimming left V 5 bases short and J 9 bases short, with 11 bases between. The CDR3 is 12 residues long. Germline values: CDR1 SGHVS, CDR2 FQNEAQ. The CDR3 DNA is TGTGCCAGCAGCGCCGCCCAGGCTGAGCAGTTCTTC. Protein: CASSAAQAEQFF.

V usage is TRBV9 and J usage is TRBJ2-1; 7 bases align to TRBD2. The CDR3 length is 16 residues. The trim removed 4 bases at V and 4 bases at J, leaving 11 bases unmatched. Germline CDR1 is SGDLS and CDR2 is YYNGEE. For the CDR3, the DNA is TGTGCCAGCAGCCGACTTGGGACTACCTCGTACAATGAGCAGTTCTTC. The encoded protein is CASSRLGTTSYNEQFF.

The chain is built from TRBV7-9 and TRBJ1-1; a weak D match, TRBD1 (6 bases). The length of the CDR3 is 13 residues. V was trimmed by 5 bases and J by 6 bases, leaving 13 bases between them. Per germline, CDR1 SEHNR and CDR2 FQNEAQ (reference sequence). Here the CDR3 DNA reads TGTGCCAGCAGCCCCCGGACAGTACCTGAAGCTTTCTTT. This translates into CASSPRTVPEAFF.

The count of this clone is one. J is TRBJ2-7 and V is TRBV10-3; D is ambiguous. Per the germline V gene, CDR1 is ENHRY and CDR2 is SYGVKD. Trimming pared 0 bases from V and 3 bases from J, leaving 9 bases between. The CDR3 has 14 amino acids. The CDR3 spells CAISESNRVYEQYF. The CDR3 DNA follows: TGTGCCATCAGTGAGTCGAACAGAGTCTACGAGCAGTACTTC.